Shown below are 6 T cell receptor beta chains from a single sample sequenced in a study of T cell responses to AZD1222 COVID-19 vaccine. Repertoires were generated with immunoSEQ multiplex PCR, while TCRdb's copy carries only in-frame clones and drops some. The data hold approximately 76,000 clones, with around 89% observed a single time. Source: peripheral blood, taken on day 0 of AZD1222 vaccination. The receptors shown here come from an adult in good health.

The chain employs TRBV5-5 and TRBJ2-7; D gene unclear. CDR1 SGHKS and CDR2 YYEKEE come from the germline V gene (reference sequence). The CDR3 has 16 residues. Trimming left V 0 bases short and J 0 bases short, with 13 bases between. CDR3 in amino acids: CASSLGTGRSSYEQYF. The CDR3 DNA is TGTGCCAGCAGCTTGGGAACCGGCAGGAGCTCCTACGAGCAGTACTTC. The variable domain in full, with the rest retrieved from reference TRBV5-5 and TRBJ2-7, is DAGVTQSPTHLIKTRGQQVTLRCSPISGHKSVSWYQQVLGQGPQFIFQYYEKEERGRGNFPDRFSARQFPNYSSELNVNALLLGDSALYLCASSLGTGRSSYEQYFGPGTRLTVT.

CDR3 sequence: CASSSPGTSTDTQYF. The CDR3, as DNA: TGTGCCAGCAGCTCCCCCGGGACTAGCACAGATACGCAGTATTTT. This sequence joins TRBV7-9 and TRBJ2-3; possibly TRBD2 for D (6 bases). The CDR3 is 15 amino acids. Germline loops: CDR1 SEHNR, CDR2 FQNEAQ (reference sequence). V was shortened by 4 bases and J by 0 bases, with 11 bases between the two germline ends.

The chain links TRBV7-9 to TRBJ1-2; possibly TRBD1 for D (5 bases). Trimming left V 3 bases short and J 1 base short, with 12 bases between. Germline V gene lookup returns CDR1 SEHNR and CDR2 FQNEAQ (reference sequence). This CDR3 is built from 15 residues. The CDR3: CASSFLDSINYGYTF. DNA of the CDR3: TGTGCCAGCAGCTTCTTAGACAGTATTAACTATGGCTACACCTTC.

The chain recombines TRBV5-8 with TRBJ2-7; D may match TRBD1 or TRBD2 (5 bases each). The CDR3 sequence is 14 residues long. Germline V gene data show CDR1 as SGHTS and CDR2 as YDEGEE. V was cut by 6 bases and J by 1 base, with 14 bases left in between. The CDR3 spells CASIRDPGSYEQYF. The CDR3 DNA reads TGTGCCAGCATCCGGGACCCAGGGTCCTACGAGCAGTACTTC.

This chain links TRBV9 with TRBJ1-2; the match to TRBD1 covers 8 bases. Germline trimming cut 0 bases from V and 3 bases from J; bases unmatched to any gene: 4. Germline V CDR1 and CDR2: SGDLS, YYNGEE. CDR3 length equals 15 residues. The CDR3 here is CASSVETGGDYGYTF. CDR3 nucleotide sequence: TGTGCCAGCAGCGTAGAAACAGGGGGTGACTATGGCTACACCTTC. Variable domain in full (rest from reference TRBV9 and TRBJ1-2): DSGVTQTPKHLITATGQRVTLRCSPRSGDLSVYWYQQSLDQGLQFLIQYYNGEERAKGNILERFSAQQFPDLHSELNLSSLELGDSALYFCASSVETGGDYGYTFGSGTRLTVV.

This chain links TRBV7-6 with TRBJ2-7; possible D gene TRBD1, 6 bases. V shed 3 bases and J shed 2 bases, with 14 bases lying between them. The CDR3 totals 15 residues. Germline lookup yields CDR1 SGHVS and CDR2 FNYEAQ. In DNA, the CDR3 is TGTGCCAGCAGCTTTCCCGGGACATACCCCTACGAGCAGTACTTC. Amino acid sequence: CASSFPGTYPYEQYF.